Following are 15 T cell receptor beta chains from one sample sequenced in a study of T cell clonality in common variable immunodeficiency. This table comes from immunoSEQ multiplex PCR, and its TCRdb copy is limited to in-frame clones, with some not included. Altogether 50,000 to 70,000 clones were found in the sample, and no singletons occur. The sequenced sample consisted of peripheral blood mononuclear cells. Receptors originate from a person between 18 and 75 years old in good health.

This clone was seen ten or more times. The CDR3 bases that were read are TGTGCCAGCAGAATCCAGGGGGCAGGTAATGAAAAA. Its translation: CASRIQGAGNEK. The CDR3 reads in full as CASRIQGAGNEKLFF. The chain couples TRBV13 to TRBJ1-4; 8 positions agree with TRBD1. Read data end 3 residues before the CDR3 end; the end is taken from the germline J gene. The V and J ends lost 6 bases and 4 bases, in that order; junction bases with no gene match: 7. CDR1 PRHDT and CDR2 FYEKMQ come from the germline V gene (reference sequence). The CDR3 sequence is 15 residues long.

This clone was seen at least ten times. The observed sequence ends 3 residues before the CDR3 terminus, with the missing tail filled in from the germline J gene. The chain combines TRBV5-1 with TRBJ2-3; the D is unclear. The V end lost 5 bases, the J end lost 0 bases, and 10 bases lay between the germline ends. The CDR3 sequence is 14 residues long. Germline CDR1 and CDR2: SGHRS and YFSETQ. CDR3 DNA, as far as it was read: TGCGCCAGCAGAACAGACCCTAGCACAGATACG. It is translated as CASRTDPSTDT. The complete CDR3 sequence is CASRTDPSTDTQYF.

This clone was counted ten times or more. The read terminates 3 residues ahead of where the CDR3 ends, so the germline J gene completes it. The chain combines TRBV14 with TRBJ2-5; the D is unclear. Trimming pared 1 base from V and 3 bases from J, leaving 6 bases between. The length of the CDR3 is 13 residues. The germline CDR1 and CDR2 sequences are SGHDN and FVKESK. This chain's CDR3 is CASSQGVEETQYF. Incomplete CDR3 DNA: TGTGCCAGCAGCCAAGGCGTGGAAGAGACC.

In its sample, this clone was seen many times. The DNA ends 3 residues before the CDR3 does, and the rest of the CDR3 is filled in from the germline J gene. V usage is TRBV5-4 and J usage is TRBJ2-5; 14 bases fit TRBD2. CDR3 length: 16 residues. The V gene's germline CDR1 is SGHNT and CDR2 YYREEE (reference sequence). With V trimmed by 3 bases and J by 5 bases, 6 bases remained unmatched. Here the CDR3 reads CASSSRTSGRWETQYF. Incomplete CDR3 DNA: TGTGCCAGCAGCTCAAGGACTAGCGGGAGGTGGGAGACC.

Of note for this clone: The read terminates 3 residues before the CDR3 end, so the remaining end is supplied by the germline J gene. V usage is TRBV27 and J usage is TRBJ2-7; D may be TRBD2 (5 bases). Germline-derived CDR1 and CDR2 are MNHEY and SMNVEV (reference sequence). The CDR3 length is 13 residues. V lost 6 bases, J lost 5 bases, and 14 bases lay in between. The CDR3 here is CASRSGTLDEQYF. CDR3 DNA, as far as it was read: TGTGCCAGCAGGAGCGGAACGCTCGACGAG.

This clone was found many times. The chain's CDR3 is CASSSIFRGLSYGYTF. The covered CDR3 bases are TGTGCCAGCAGCTCTATCTTCCGAGGGCTTTCCTATGGC. The V call is TRBV7-3, the J call TRBJ1-2; D remains ambiguous. The sequenced fragment ends 3 residues before the CDR3 boundary, so the rest is inferred from the germline J gene. Deletions cut 4 bases from V and 4 bases from J, with 19 bases between. The CDR3 is made up of 16 amino acids. Per germline, CDR1 SGHTA and CDR2 FQGTGA. The complete variable domain, with remaining parts taken from reference TRBV7-3 and TRBJ1-2, reads GAGVSQTPSNKVTEKGKYVELRCDPISGHTALYWYRQSLGQGPEFLIYFQGTGAADDSGLPNDRFFAVRPEGSVSTLKIQRTERGDSAVYLCASSSIFRGLSYGYTFGSGTRLTVV.

The table lists this clone with a few counts. Sequencing ends 3 residues short of the CDR3 end; the germline J gene provides the rest. The rearrangement uses TRBV19 and TRBJ2-3, with a possible D match to TRBD1 (5 bases). The CDR3 is made up of 18 amino acids. Germline V gives CDR1 LNHDA, CDR2 SQIVND (reference sequence). CDR3 sequence reads: CASSPAHQGCGGNQPQYF. Incomplete CDR3 DNA: TGTGCCAGTAGTCCCGCCCACCAGGGTTGTGGTGGCAATCAGCCG.

There are many counts of this clone. The read finishes 3 residues shy of the CDR3 end, and the germline J gene is used to complete it. J is TRBJ1-2 and V is TRBV7-2, with D maybe TRBD1 (5 bases). V shed 2 bases and J shed 4 bases, with 5 bases lying between them. The V gene's germline CDR1 is SGHTA and CDR2 FQGNSA. This CDR3 is 12 amino acids long. The CDR3 DNA, read in part, is TGTGCCAGCAGCTTAAGGGGCTATGGC. This translates into CASSLRGYG. The CDR3, in full, reads CASSLRGYGYTF.

This clone was recorded many times. From the germline J gene comes the end of the CDR3, since the read stops 3 residues before it. The chain is built from TRBV14 and TRBJ2-7; 8 bases agree with TRBD1. CDR3 length: 13 amino acids. The germline V gene encodes CDR1 SGHDN and CDR2 FVKESK. V dropped 4 bases and J dropped 3; count of bases not matched to a gene: 2. The sequenced CDR3 bases are TGTGCCAGCAGCCGACAGGGGAGCTACGAG. Its protein is CASSRQGSYE. The whole CDR3 region reads CASSRQGSYEQYF.

This clone showed up many times. Read sequence stops 3 residues before the CDR3 end, and the germline J gene provides the missing end. The same CDR3 is also encoded by other DNA sequences in this sample. The chain carries TRBV7-9 and TRBJ2-7; a possible D gene is TRBD1 (5 bases). With 5 bases removed from V and 3 bases from J, the gap between germline ends came to 11 bases. The CDR3 has 13 amino acids. Looked up from germline, CDR1 is SEHNR and CDR2 is FQNEAQ (reference sequence). The sequenced part of the CDR3 DNA is TGTGCCAGCAGCCCCCCCCAGGGCTACGAG. This gives the protein CASSPPQGYE. The whole CDR3 protein is CASSPPQGYEQYF.

This clone has only a few counts. One end of the junction does not line up with germline, which may come from a read error. The CDR3 is cut off 3 residues early in the read; its end comes from the germline J gene. This chain joins TRBV7-2 and TRBJ2-3; no firm D call. The germline V gene has CDR1 SGHTA and CDR2 FQGNSA. This CDR3 region has 13 residues. The CDR3 protein is CANSLSIGDTQYF. The sequenced CDR3 bases are TGTGCCAACAGCTTATCTATTGGAGATACG. Supplemented by reference TRBV7-2 and TRBJ2-3, the full variable domain reads GAGVSQSPSNKVTEKGKDVELRCDPISGHTALYWYRQSLGQGLEFLIYFQGNSAPDKSGLPSDRFSAERTGGSVSTLTIQRTQQEDSAVYLCANSLSIGDTQYFGPGTRLTVL.

This clone was seen at least ten times. The CDR3 extends 3 residues past the end of the read, so its final part is completed from the germline J gene. V gene TRBV18 combines with J gene TRBJ2-7, with 7 bases identical to TRBD1. Losses at the gene ends were 6 bases for V and 3 bases for J; bases not matched to a gene: 8. Germline V gene lookup returns CDR1 KGHSH and CDR2 LQKENI. CDR3 length: 14 residues. The sequenced CDR3 bases are TGTGCCAGCTCGTCCGGGACAGATAGCTACGAG. This codes for CASSSGTDSYE. The CDR3, in full, reads CASSSGTDSYEQYF.

This clone was seen ten or more times. The CDR3 end is not reached by the read, which stops 3 residues before it; the germline J gene fills it in. The chain uses TRBV5-4 and TRBJ1-2; 8 nucleotides agree with TRBD1. Germline V gene data show CDR1 as SGHNT and CDR2 as YYREEE (reference sequence). The CDR3 sequence is 15 residues long. Here the CDR3 reads CASSTKETGAVSYTF. The CDR3 DNA, read in part, is TGTGCCAGCAGCACCAAAGAGACAGGGGCGGTGAGC.

The sample holds many counts of this clone. The read ends 3 residues early relative to the CDR3; the germline J gene fills the gap. V and J are TRBV19 and TRBJ2-7, with 9 bases lining up with TRBD2. The ends lost 5 bases at V and 4 bases at J; junction bases unmatched: 6. This CDR3 region has 14 residues. Germline CDR1 is LNHDA and CDR2 is SQIVND (reference sequence). CDR3 DNA, as far as it was read: TGTGCCAGTAGTGAGGTAGCGGGAGCTTACGAG. As protein: CASSEVAGAYE. The whole CDR3 protein reads CASSEVAGAYEQYF.

This clone was seen only a few times. The DNA ends 3 residues before the CDR3 does, and the rest of the CDR3 is filled in from the germline J gene. This chain uses TRBV19 with TRBJ1-2, with D hard to call. CDR1 is LNHDA, CDR2 SQIVND, per germline (reference sequence). The length of the CDR3 is 13 residues. CDR3 DNA (partial): TGTGCCAGTAGTAAAGCGGGAACAGATACC. Its protein product is CASSKAGTDT. The CDR3 in full is CASSKAGTDTYTF.